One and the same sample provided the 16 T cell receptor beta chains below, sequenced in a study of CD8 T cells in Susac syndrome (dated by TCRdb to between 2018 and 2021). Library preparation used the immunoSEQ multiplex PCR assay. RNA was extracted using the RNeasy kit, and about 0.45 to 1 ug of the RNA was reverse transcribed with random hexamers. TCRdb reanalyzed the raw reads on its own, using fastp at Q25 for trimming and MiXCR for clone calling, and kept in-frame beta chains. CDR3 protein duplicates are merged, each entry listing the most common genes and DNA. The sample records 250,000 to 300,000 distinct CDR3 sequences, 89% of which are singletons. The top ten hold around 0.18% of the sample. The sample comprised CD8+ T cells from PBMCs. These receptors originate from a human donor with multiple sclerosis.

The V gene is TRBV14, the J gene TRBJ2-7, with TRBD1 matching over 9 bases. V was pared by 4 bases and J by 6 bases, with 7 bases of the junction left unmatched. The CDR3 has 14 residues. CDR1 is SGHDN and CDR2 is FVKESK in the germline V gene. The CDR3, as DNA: TGTGCCAGCAGCCCGTGGGACAGGGATCGCGAGCAGTACTTC. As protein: CASSPWDRDREQYF. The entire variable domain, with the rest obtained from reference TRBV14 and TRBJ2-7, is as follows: EAGVTQFPSHSVIEKGQTVTLRCDPISGHDNLYWYRRVMGKEIKFLLHFVKESKQDESGMPNNRFLAERTGGTYSTLKVQPAELEDSGVYFCASSPWDRDREQYFGPGTRLTVT.

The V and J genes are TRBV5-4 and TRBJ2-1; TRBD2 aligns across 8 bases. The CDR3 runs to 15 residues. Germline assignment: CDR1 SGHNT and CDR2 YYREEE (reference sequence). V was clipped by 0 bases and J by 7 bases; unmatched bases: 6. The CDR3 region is CASSLAAGGENEQFF. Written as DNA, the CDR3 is TGTGCCAGCAGCTTGGCGGCGGGAGGAGAGAATGAGCAGTTCTTC.

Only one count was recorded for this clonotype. DNA for the CDR3: TGTGCCAGCAGCTTGATGGGGGGCGGCTATGGCTACACCTTC. It translates to CASSLMGGGYGYTF. The V gene is TRBV5-4, the J gene TRBJ1-2; D possibly corresponds to TRBD1 (6 bases). Germline CDR1 and CDR2: SGHNT and YYREEE (reference sequence). The CDR3 consists of 14 residues. The V gene lost 1 base and the J gene lost 4 bases, with 11 bases spanning the gap.

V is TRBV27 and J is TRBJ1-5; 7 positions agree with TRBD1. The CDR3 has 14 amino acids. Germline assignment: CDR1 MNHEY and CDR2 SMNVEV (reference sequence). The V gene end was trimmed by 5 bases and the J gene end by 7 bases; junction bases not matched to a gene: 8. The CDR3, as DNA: TGTGCCAGCAGTCCCCGACAGGGCCAGCAGCCCCAGCATTTT. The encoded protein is CASSPRQGQQPQHF.

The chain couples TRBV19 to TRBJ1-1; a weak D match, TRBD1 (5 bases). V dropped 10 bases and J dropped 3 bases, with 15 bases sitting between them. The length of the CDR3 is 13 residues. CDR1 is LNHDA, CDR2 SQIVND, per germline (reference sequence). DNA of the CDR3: TGTGCCACCACGAGAGGGGCTTACACTGAAGCTTTCTTT. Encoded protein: CATTRGAYTEAFF.

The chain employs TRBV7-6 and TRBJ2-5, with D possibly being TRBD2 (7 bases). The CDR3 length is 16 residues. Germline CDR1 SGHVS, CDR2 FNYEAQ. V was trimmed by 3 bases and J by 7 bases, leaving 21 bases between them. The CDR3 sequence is CASSLGGAGPTGTQYF. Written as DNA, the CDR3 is TGTGCCAGCAGCTTGGGGGGGGCAGGCCCTACGGGGACCCAGTACTTC.

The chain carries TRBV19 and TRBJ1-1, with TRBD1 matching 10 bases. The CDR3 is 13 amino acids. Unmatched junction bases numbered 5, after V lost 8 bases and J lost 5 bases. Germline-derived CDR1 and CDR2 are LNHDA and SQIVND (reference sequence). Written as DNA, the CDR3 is TGTGCCAGTTGGGACAGGGGAGGGACTGAAGCTTTCTTT. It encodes CASWDRGGTEAFF.

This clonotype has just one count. CDR3 residues: CASSLDGHYEQFF. The CDR3 DNA reads TGTGCCAGCAGCTTAGATGGGCACTATGAGCAGTTCTTC. V gene TRBV11-2 combines with J gene TRBJ2-1; D is unresolved. Trimming cost V 0 bases and J 8 bases, with 8 bases left between them. CDR3 size: 13 residues. CDR1 and CDR2 (germline): SGHAT, FQNNGV. Full variable domain (remainder filled in from reference TRBV11-2 and TRBJ2-1): EAGVAQSPRYKIIEKRQSVAFWCNPISGHATLYWYQQILGQGPKLLIQFQNNGVVDDSQLPKDRFSAERLKGVDSTLKIQPAKLEDSAVYLCASSLDGHYEQFFGPGTRLTVL.

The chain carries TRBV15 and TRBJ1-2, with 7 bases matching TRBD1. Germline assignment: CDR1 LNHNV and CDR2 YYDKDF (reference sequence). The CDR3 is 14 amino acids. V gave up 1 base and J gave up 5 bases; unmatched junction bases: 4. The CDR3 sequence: CATSRAGTVYGYTF. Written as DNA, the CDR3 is TGTGCCACCAGCAGAGCCGGGACAGTTTATGGCTACACCTTC.

The CDR3 here is CASSLGPGVEQYF. The DNA of the CDR3 is TGTGCCAGCAGTTTAGGACCGGGGGTCGAGCAGTACTTC. The chain carries TRBV27 and TRBJ2-7; D is perhaps TRBD2 (6 bases). The ends were cut back, 2 bases at V and 6 bases at J, with 11 bases in the middle. Germline CDR1 MNHEY, CDR2 SMNVEV (reference sequence). This CDR3 has 13 amino acids.

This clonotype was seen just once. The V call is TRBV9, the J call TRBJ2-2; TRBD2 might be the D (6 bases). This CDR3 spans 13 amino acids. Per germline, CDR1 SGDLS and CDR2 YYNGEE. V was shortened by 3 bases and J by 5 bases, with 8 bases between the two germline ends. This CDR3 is CASSEGTTGELFF. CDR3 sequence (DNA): TGTGCCAGCAGCGAAGGGACTACCGGGGAGCTGTTTTTT.

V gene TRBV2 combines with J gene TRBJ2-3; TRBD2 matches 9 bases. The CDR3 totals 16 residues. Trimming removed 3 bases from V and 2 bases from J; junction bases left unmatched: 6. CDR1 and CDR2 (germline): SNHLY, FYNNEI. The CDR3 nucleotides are TGTGCCAGCAGTGAGCCGGGACTAGCAACCACAGATACGCAGTATTTT. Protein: CASSEPGLATTDTQYF.

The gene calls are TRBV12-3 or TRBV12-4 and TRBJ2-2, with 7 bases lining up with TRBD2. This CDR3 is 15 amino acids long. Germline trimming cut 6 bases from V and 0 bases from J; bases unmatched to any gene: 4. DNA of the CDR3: TGTGCCAGCAGCCCTAGCGGAACGAACACCGGGGAGCTGTTTTTT. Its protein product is CASSPSGTNTGELFF.

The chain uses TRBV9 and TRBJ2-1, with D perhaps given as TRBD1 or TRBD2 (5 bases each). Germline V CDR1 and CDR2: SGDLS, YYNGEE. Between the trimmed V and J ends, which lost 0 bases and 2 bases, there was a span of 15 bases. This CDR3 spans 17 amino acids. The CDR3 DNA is TGTGCCAGCAGCGTAGCTTTCAGGGACCCACCCTACAATGAGCAGTTCTTC. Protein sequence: CASSVAFRDPPYNEQFF.

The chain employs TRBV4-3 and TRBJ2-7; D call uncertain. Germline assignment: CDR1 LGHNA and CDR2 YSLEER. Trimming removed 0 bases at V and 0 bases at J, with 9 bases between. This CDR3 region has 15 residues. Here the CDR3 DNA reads TGCGCCAGCAGCCAAGATGCTGATCCCTCCTACGAGCAGTACTTC. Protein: CASSQDADPSYEQYF.

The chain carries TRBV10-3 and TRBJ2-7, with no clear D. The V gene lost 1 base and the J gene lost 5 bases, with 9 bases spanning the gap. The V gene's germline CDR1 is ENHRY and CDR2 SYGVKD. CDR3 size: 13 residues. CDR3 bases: TGTGCCATCAGTGAGTGGCAGTCCGACGAGCAGTACTTC. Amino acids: CAISEWQSDEQYF.